This T cell receptor beta chain was sequenced in a study of shared clonotypes between healthy human individuals. General study results and limits: The study found about 5% of naive CD4 clonotypes shared across a handful of donors. The sole specimen, blood, was sampled, and tissue repertoires likely differ.

Using immunoSEQ multiplex PCR, the repertoire was profiled, and TCRdb retains in-frame clones only, with some absent. The sample records 2 million to 2.5 million clones, under 97% being singletons. Germline CDR1 is ENHRY and CDR2 is SYGVKD. V gave up 1 base and J gave up 8 bases; unmatched junction bases: 9. This CDR3 is built from 16 residues. Splitting of CD4+ cells produced CD45RA+ naive and CD45RA-negative memory subsets. A word on this clone: Its cognate antigen is unknown.

This clonotype originated in a man aged 18 to 29 in good health. Specimen: naive CD4+ T cells sorted from blood. The subset is: CD45RA+ positively selected. The chain joins TRBV10-3 to TRBJ1-4, with TRBD1 identical over 8 bases. CDR3 residues: CAISEFRGQGGEKLFF. In nucleotides, the CDR3 is TGTGCCATCAGTGAGTTCAGAGGACAGGGAGGCGAAAAACTGTTTTTT.